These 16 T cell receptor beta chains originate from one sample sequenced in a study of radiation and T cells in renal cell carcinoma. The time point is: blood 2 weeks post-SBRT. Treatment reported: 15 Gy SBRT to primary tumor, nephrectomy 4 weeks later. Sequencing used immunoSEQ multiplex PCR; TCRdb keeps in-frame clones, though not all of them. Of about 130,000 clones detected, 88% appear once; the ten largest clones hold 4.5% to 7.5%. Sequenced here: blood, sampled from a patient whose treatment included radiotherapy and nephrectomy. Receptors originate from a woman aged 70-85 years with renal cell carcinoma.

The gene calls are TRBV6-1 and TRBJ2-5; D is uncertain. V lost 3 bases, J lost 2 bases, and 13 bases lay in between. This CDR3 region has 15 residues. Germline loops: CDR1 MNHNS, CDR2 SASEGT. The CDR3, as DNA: TGTGCCAGCAGTGAGAGACTGGGCAATCAAGAGACCCAGTACTTC. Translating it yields CASSERLGNQETQYF.

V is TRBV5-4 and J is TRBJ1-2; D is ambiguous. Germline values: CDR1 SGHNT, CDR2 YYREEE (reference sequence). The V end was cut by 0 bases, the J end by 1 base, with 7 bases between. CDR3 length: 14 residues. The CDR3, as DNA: TGTGCCAGCAGCTTGGCCGACCGTAACTATGGCTACACCTTC. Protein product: CASSLADRNYGYTF.

CDR3 nucleotides: TGTGCCAGCAGTTTTCCACAGGGGGCTATTGAAAAACTGTTTTTT. Translating gives CASSFPQGAIEKLFF. V is TRBV28 and J is TRBJ1-4; 9 positions agree with TRBD1. Looked up from germline, CDR1 is MDHEN and CDR2 is SYDVKM. After removal of 3 bases from V and 7 bases from J, the junction contained 6 bases not matched to a gene. This CDR3 has 15 amino acids.

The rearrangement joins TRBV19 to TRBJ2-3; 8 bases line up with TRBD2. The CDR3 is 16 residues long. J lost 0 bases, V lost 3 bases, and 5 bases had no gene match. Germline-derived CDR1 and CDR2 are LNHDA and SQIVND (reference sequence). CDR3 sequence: CASSMLGGGSTDTQYF. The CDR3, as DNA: TGTGCCAGTAGTATGCTTGGCGGGGGGAGCACAGATACGCAGTATTTT.

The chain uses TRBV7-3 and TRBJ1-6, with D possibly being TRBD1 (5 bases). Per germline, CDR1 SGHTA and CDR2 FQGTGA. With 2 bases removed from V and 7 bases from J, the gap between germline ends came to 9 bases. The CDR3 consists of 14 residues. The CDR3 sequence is CASSLRDRNSPLHF. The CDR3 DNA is TGTGCCAGCAGCTTACGGGACCGAAATTCACCCCTCCACTTT.

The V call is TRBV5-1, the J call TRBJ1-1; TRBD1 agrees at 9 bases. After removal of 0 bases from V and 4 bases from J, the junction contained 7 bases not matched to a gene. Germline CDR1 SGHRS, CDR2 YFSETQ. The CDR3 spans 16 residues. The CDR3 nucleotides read TGCGCCAGCAGCTTGGCCGGGACAGGGAGTTTCACTGAAGCTTTCTTT. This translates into CASSLAGTGSFTEAFF. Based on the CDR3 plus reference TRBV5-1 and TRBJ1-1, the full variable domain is KAGVTQTPRYLIKTRGQQVTLSCSPISGHRSVSWYQQTPGQGLQFLFEYFSETQRNKGNFPGRFSGRQFSNSRSEMNVSTLELGDSALYLCASSLAGTGSFTEAFFGQGTRLTVV.

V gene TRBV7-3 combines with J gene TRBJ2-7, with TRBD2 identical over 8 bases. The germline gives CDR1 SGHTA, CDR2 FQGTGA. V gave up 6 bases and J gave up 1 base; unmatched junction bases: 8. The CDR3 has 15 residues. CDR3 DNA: TGTGCCAGCAGTAGGAGCGGGGGCCTATCCTACGAGCAGTACTTC. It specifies CASSRSGGLSYEQYF.

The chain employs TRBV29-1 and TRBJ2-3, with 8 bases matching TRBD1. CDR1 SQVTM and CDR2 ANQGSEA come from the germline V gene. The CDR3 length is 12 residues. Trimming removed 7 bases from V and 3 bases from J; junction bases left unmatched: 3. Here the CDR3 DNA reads TGCAGCGGCAGGACAGGGACAGATACGCAGTATTTT. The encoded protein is CSGRTGTDTQYF.

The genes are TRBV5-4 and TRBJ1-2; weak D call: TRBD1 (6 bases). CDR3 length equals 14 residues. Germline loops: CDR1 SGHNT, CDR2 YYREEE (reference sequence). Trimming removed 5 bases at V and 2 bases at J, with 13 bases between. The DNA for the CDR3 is TGTGCCAGCAGTCTACAGGGTACGAACTATGGCTACACCTTC. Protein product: CASSLQGTNYGYTF.

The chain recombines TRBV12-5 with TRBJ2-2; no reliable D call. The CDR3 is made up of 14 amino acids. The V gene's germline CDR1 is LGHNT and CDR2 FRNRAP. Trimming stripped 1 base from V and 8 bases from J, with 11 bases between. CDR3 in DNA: TGTGCTAGTGGTTTGGGGGCCCTTACGGGGGAGCTGTTTTTT. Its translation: CASGLGALTGELFF. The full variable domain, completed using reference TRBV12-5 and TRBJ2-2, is DARVTQTPRHKVTEMGQEVTMRCQPILGHNTVFWYRQTMMQGLELLAYFRNRAPLDDSGMPKDRFSAEMPDATLATLKIQPSEPRDSAVYFCASGLGALTGELFFGEGSRLTVL.

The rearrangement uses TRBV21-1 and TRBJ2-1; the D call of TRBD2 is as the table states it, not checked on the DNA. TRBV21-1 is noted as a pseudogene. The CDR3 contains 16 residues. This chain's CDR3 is CASSTSGGAPYNEQFF. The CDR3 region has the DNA TGTGCCAGCAGCACTAGCGGGGGGGCCCCCTACAATGAGCAGTTCTTC.

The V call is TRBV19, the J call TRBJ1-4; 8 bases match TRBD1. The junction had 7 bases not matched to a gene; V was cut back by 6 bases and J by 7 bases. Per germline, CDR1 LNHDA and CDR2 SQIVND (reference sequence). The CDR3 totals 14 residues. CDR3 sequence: CASRIQGDREKLFF. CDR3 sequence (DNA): TGTGCCAGTAGAATACAGGGGGATCGTGAAAAACTGTTTTTT.

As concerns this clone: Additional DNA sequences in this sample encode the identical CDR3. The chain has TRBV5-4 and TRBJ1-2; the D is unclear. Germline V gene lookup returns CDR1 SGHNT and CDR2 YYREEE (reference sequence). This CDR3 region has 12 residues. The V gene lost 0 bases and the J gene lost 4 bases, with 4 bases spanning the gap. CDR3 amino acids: CASSLAGYGYTF. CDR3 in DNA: TGTGCCAGCAGCTTGGCGGGCTATGGCTACACCTTC.

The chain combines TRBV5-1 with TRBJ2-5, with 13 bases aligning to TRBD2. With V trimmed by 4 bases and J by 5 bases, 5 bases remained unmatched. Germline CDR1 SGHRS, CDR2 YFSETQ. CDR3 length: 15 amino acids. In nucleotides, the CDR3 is TGCGCCAGCAGCCCTACTAGCGGGGGGGCGGAGACCCAGTACTTC. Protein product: CASSPTSGGAETQYF.

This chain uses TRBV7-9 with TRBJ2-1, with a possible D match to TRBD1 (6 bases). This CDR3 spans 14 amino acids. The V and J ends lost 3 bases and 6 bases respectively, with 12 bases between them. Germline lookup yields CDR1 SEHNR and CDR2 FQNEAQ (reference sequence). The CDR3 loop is CASSFVGAGNEQFF. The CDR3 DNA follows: TGTGCCAGCAGCTTCGTGGGGGCGGGCAATGAGCAGTTCTTC.

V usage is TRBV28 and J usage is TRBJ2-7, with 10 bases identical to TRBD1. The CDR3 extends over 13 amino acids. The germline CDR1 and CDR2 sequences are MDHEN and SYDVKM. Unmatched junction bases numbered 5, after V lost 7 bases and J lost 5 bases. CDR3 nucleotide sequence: TGTGCCAGCAAGGGACAGGGGAGAGACGAGCAGTACTTC. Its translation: CASKGQGRDEQYF.